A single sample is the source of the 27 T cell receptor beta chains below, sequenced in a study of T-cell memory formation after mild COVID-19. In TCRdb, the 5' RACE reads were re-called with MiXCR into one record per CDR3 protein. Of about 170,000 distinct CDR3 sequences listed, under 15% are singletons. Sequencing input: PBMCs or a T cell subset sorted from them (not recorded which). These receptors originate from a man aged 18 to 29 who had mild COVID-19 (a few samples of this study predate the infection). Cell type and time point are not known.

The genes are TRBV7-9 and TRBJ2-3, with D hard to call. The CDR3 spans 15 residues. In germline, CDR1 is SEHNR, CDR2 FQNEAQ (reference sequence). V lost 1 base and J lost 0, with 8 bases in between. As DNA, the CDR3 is TGTGCCAGCAGCTTAGTTCCAGAGAGCACAGATACGCAGTATTTT. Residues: CASSLVPESTDTQYF.

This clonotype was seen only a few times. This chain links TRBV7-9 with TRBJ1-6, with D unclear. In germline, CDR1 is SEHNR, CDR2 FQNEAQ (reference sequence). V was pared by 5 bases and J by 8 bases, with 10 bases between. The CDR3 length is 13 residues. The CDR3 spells CASSPRAYSPLHF. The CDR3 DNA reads TGTGCCAGCAGCCCCCGGGCCTATTCACCCCTCCACTTT.

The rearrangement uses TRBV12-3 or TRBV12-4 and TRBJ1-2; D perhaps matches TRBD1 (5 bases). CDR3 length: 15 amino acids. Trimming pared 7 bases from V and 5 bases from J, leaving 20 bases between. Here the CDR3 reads CASTPLMTAPYGYTF. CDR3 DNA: TGTGCCAGCACCCCCCTAATGACAGCGCCGTATGGCTACACCTTC.

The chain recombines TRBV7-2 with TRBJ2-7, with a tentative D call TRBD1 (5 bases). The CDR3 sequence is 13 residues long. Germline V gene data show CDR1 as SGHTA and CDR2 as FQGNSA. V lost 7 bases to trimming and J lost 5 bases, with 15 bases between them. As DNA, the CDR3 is TGTGCCAGCAAGTTTTCATGGGGCGACGAGCAGTACTTC. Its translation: CASKFSWGDEQYF.

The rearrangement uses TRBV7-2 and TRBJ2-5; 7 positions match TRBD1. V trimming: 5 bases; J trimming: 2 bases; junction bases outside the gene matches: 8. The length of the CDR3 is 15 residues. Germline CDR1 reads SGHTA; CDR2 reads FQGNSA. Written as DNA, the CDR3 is TGTGCCAGCAGCCTCGGGACAGCTCCACAAGAGACCCAGTACTTC. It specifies CASSLGTAPQETQYF.

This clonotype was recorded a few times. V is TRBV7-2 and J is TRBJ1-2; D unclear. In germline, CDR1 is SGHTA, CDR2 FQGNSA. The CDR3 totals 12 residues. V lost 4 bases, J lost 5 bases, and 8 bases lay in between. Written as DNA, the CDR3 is TGTGCCAGCAGCTCGGTAGGATATGGCTACACCTTC. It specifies CASSSVGYGYTF.

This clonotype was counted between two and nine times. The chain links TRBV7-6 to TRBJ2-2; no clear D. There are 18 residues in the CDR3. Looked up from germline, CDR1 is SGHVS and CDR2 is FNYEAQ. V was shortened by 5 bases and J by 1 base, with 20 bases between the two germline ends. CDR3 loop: CASSQTLRTAENTGELFF. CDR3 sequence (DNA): TGTGCCAGCAGCCAGACCCTTCGGACGGCTGAGAACACCGGGGAGCTGTTTTTT.

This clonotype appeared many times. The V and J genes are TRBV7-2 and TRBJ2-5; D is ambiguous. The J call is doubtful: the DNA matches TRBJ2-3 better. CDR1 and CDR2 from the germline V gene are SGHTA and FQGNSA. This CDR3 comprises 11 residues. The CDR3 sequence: CASSPTGTQYF. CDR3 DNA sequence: TGTGCCAGCAGCCCTACGGGTACGCAGTATTTT.

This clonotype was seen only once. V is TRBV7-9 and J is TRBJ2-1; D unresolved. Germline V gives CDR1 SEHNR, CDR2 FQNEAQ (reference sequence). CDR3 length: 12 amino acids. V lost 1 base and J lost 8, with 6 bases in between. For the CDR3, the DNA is TGTGCCAGCAGCTTAGACAACCATGAGCAGTTCTTC. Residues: CASSLDNHEQFF.

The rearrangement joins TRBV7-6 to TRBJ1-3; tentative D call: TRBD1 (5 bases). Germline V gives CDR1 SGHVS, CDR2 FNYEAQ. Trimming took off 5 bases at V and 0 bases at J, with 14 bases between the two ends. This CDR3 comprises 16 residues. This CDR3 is CASSTPGPPSGNTIYF. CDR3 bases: TGTGCCAGCAGCACCCCGGGGCCGCCCTCTGGAAACACCATATATTTT. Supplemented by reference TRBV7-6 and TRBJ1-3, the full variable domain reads GAGVSQSPRYKVTKRGQDVALRCDPISGHVSLYWYRQALGQGPEFLTYFNYEAQQDKSGLPNDRFSAERPEGSISTLTIQRTEQRDSAMYRCASSTPGPPSGNTIYFGEGSWLTVV.

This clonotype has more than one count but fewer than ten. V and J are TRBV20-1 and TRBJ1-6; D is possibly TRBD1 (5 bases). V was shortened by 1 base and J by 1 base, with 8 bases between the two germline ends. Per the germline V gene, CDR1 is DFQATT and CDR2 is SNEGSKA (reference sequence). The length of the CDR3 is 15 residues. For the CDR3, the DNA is TGCAGTGCTAGAGGCGGGGGATCCTATAATTCACCCCTCCACTTT. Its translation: CSARGGGSYNSPLHF.

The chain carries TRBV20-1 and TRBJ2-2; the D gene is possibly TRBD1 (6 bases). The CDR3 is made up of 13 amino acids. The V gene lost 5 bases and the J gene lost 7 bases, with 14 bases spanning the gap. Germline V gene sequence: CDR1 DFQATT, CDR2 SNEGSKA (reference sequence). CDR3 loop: CSAQERGYGELFF. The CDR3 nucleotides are TGCAGTGCTCAAGAGAGGGGGTACGGGGAGCTGTTTTTT.

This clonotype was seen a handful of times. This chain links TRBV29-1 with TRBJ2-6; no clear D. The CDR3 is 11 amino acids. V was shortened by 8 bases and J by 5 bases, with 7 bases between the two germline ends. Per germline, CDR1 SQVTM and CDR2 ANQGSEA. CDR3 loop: CSPHRANVLTF. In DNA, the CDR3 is TGCAGCCCCCACCGGGCCAACGTCCTGACTTTC. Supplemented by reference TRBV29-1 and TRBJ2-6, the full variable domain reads SAVISQKPSRDICQRGTSLTIQCQVDSQVTMMFWYRQQPGQSLTLIATANQGSEATYESGFVIDKFPISRPNLTFSTLTVSNMSPEDSSIYLCSPHRANVLTFGAGSRLTVL.

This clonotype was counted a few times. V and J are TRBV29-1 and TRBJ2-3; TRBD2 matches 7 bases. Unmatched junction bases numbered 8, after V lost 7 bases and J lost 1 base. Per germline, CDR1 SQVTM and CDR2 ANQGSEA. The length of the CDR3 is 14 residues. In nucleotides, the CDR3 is TGCAGCGCCTCCCGGGCGGGGGGCACAGATACGCAGTATTTT. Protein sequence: CSASRAGGTDTQYF.

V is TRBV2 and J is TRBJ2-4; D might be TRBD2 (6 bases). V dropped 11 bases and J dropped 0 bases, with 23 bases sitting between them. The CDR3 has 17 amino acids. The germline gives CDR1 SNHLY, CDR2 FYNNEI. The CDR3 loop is CAQGLSSKSLAKNIQYF. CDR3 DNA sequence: TGTGCCCAAGGACTATCCTCAAAGTCTCTAGCCAAAAACATTCAGTACTTC.

The CDR3 region has the DNA TGTGCCGCGCCCGGCCACAATGAGCAGTTCTTC. Amino acid sequence: CAAPGHNEQFF. The chain joins TRBV7-9 to TRBJ2-1; no reliable D call. Trimming pared 11 bases from V and 5 bases from J, leaving 10 bases between. Germline values: CDR1 SEHNR, CDR2 FQNEAQ (reference sequence). CDR3 size: 11 residues.

CDR3 nucleotide sequence: TGTGCCAGCACATCCAGGGCTGAGCAGTTCTTC. Translated, it gives CASTSRAEQFF. The chain is built from TRBV27 and TRBJ2-1, with D possibly being TRBD1 (5 bases). The CDR3 runs 11 residues. The V and J ends lost 7 bases and 9 bases respectively, with 10 bases between them. In germline, CDR1 is MNHEY, CDR2 SMNVEV (reference sequence).

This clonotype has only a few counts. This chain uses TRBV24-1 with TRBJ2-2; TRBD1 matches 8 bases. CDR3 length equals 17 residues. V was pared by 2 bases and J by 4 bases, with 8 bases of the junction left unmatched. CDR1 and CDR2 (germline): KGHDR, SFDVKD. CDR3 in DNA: TGTGCCACCAGTGATTCGTTGGGGACAGGATCCACCGGGGAGCTGTTTTTT. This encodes CATSDSLGTGSTGELFF.

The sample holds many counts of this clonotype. The CDR3 here is CASSLTTGFEAFF. Written as DNA, the CDR3 is TGCGCCAGCAGCTTGACCACAGGGTTTGAAGCTTTCTTT. This chain connects TRBV5-1 to TRBJ1-1; D is perhaps TRBD1 (6 bases). This CDR3 is built from 13 residues. V was trimmed by 1 base and J by 7 bases, leaving 11 bases between them. Germline assignment: CDR1 SGHRS and CDR2 YFSETQ.

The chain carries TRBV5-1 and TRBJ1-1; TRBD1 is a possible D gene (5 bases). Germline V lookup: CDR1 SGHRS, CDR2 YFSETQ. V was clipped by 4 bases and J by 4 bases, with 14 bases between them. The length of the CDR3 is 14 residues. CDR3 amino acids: CASSARGRVTEAFF. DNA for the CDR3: TGCGCCAGCAGCGCAAGGGGCAGGGTCACTGAAGCTTTCTTT.

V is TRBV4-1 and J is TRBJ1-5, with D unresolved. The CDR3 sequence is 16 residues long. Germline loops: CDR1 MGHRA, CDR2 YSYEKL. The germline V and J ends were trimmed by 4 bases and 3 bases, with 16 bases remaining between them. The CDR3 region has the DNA TGCGCCAGCAGCCTTTACAGCAGCCAGGACAATCAGCCCCAGCATTTT. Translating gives CASSLYSSQDNQPQHF.

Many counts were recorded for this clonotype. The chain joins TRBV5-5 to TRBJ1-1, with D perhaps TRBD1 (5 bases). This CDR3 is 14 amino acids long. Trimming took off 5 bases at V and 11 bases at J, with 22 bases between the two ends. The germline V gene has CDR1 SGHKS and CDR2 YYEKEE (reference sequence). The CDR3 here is CASRSIRGGVRAFF. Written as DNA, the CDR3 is TGTGCCAGCAGGTCGATTAGGGGAGGAGTACGCGCTTTCTTT.

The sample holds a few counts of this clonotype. The CDR3 DNA reads TGCGCCAGCAGCCAAGGTGACAGGACTCTCTTCTTC. Amino acid sequence: CASSQGDRTLFF. The chain is built from TRBV4-3 and TRBJ2-1; D is perhaps TRBD1 (6 bases). V lost 1 base and J lost 16, with 14 bases in between. CDR1 is LGHNA, CDR2 YSLEER, per germline. This CDR3 contains 12 residues.

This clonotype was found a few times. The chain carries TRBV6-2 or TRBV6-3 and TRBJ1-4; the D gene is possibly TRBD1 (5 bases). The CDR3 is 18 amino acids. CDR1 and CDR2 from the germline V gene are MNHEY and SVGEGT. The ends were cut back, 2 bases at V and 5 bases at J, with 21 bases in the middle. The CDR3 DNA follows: TGTGCCAGCAGTTACCCAACGACCGGACGGGGACGGAATGAAAAACTGTTTTTT. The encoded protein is CASSYPTTGRGRNEKLFF.

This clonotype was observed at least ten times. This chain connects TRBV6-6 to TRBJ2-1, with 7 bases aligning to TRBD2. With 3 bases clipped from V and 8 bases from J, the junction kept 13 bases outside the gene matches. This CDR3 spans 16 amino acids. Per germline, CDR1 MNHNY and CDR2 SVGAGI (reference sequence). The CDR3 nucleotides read TGTGCCAGCAGTTATTTCGATCCGGGGGGTCGGGATGAGCAGTTCTTC. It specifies CASSYFDPGGRDEQFF.

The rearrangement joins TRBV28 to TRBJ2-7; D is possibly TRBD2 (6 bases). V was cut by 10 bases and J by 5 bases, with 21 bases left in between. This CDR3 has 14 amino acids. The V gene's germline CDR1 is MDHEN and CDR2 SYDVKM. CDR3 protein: CATNSQAGGNEQYV. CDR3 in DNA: TGTGCCACTAACTCCCAAGCAGGAGGGAACGAGCAGTACGTC.

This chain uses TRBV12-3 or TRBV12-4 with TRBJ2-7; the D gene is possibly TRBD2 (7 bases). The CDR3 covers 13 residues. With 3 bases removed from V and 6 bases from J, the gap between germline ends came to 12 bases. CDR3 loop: CASSFFRGAEQYF. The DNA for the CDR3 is TGTGCCAGCAGTTTTTTCCGGGGGGCCGAGCAGTACTTC.